What follows is one T cell receptor (beta chain) and its context. Its target is not known. Germline CDR1 and CDR2: SNHLY and FYNNEI. The V end was cut by 6 bases, the J end by 0 bases, with 12 bases between. The CDR3 runs to 16 residues. This sample stems from a study of cytomegalovirus exposure and HLA in healthy donors. General study findings and limits: Reports indicated that the classifier achieved high specificity and sensitivity in diagnosing cytomegalovirus status.

PCR involved 60 Vbeta and 13 Jbeta primers. Only in-frame clones appear in the TCRdb table, and some are missing; sequencing was by immunoSEQ multiplex PCR. The sample includes some 200,000 clones, 75% to 90% of them seen just once. The source is a woman between 40 and 50 years old in good health and CMV-seronegative. J is TRBJ2-6 and V is TRBV2; possibly TRBD1 for D (6 bases). Sequenced input: PBMCs. The CDR3 nucleotides read TGTGCCAGCAGGGCGGACAGCTACTCTGGGGCCAACGTCCTGACTTTC. Translated: CASRADSYSGANVLTF. The whole variable domain, remainder taken from reference TRBV2 and TRBJ2-6, is EPEVTQTPSHQVTQMGQEVILRCVPISNHLYFYWYRQILGQKVEFLVSFYNNEISEKSEIFDDQFSVERPDGSNFTLKIRSTKLEDSAMYFCASRADSYSGANVLTFGAGSRLTVL.